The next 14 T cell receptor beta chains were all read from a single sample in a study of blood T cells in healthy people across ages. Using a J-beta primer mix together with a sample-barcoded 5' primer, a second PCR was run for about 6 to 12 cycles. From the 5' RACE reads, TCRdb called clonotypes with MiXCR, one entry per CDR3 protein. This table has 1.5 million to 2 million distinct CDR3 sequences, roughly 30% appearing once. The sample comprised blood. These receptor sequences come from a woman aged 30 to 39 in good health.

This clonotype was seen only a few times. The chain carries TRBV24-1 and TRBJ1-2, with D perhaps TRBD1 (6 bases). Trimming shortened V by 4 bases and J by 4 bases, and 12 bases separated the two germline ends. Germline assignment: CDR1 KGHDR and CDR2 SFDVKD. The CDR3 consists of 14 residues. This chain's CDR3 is CATSETQDSYGYTF. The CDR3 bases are TGTGCCACCAGTGAGACCCAGGACAGCTATGGCTACACCTTC.

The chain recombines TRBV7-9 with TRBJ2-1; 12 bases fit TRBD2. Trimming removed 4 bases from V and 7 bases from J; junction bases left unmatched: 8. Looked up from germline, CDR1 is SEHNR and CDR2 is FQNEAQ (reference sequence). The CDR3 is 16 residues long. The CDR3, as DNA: TGTGCCAGCAGCTCCACGGGACTAGCGGGTGTGAATGAGCAGTTCTTC. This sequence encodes CASSSTGLAGVNEQFF. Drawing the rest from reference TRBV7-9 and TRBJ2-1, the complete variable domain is DTGVSQNPRHKITKRGQNVTFRCDPISEHNRLYWYRQTLGQGPEFLTYFQNEAQLEKSRLLSDRFSAERPKGSFSTLEIQRTEQGDSAMYLCASSSTGLAGVNEQFFGPGTRLTVL.

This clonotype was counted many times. As DNA, the CDR3 is TGTGCCAGCAGCCAACGACTAGCGGGCCTACTCTCCTACGAGCAGTACTTC. It yields the protein CASSQRLAGLLSYEQYF. The V call is TRBV3-1, the J call TRBJ2-7; 10 nucleotides agree with TRBD2. After removal of 2 bases from V and 0 bases from J, the junction contained 7 bases not matched to a gene. The CDR3 totals 17 residues. Germline-derived CDR1 and CDR2 are LGHDT and YNNKEL (reference sequence).

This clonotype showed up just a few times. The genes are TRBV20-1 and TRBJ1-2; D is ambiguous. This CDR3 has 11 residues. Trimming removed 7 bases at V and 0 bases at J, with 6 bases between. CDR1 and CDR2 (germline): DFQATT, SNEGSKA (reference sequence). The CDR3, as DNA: TGCAGTGTGAGGCCTAACTATGGCTACACCTTC. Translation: CSVRPNYGYTF.

The CDR3: CASSQGEEGGNEQFF. The CDR3 DNA reads TGTGCCAGCAGCCAAGGGGAGGAGGGGGGGAATGAGCAGTTCTTC. The V call is TRBV4-2, the J call TRBJ2-1; TRBD2 might be the D (7 bases). Deletions cut 1 base from V and 7 bases from J, with 14 bases between. Germline CDR1 is LGHNA and CDR2 is YNFKEQ. This CDR3 comprises 15 residues.

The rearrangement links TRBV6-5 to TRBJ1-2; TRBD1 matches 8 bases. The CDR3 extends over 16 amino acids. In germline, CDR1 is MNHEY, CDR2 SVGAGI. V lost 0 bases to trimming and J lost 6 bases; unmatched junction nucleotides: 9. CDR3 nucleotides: TGTGCCAGCAGTTACTCGATCCAGGGGGCGAGAGATGGCTACACCTTC. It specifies CASSYSIQGARDGYTF.

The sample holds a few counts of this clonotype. The CDR3 here is CASSTMSVQETQYF. CDR3 bases: TGCGCCAGCAGCACAATGTCCGTCCAGGAGACCCAGTACTTC. The V and J genes are TRBV5-1 and TRBJ2-5; D unclear. Germline loops: CDR1 SGHRS, CDR2 YFSETQ. Trimming shortened V by 4 bases and J by 5 bases, and 15 bases separated the two germline ends. The CDR3 is made up of 14 amino acids. The entire variable domain, with the rest obtained from reference TRBV5-1 and TRBJ2-5, is as follows: KAGVTQTPRYLIKTRGQQVTLSCSPISGHRSVSWYQQTPGQGLQFLFEYFSETQRNKGNFPGRFSGRQFSNSRSEMNVSTLELGDSALYLCASSTMSVQETQYFGPGTRLLVL.

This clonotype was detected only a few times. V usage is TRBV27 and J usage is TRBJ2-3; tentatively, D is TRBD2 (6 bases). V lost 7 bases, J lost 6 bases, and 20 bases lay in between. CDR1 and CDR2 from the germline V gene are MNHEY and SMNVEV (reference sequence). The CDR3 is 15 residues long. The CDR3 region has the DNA TGTGCCAGCAACTCCCGCGGGGATAGGACTGATACGCAGTATTTT. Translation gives CASNSRGDRTDTQYF.

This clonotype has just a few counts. Here the CDR3 reads CASSITGTAWEQYF. The CDR3 nucleotides are TGCGCCAGCAGCATAACAGGGACTGCATGGGAGCAGTACTTC. The V call is TRBV5-1, the J call TRBJ2-5; possibly TRBD1 or TRBD2 for D (6 bases each). Trimming pared 4 bases from V and 11 bases from J, leaving 21 bases between. The CDR3 consists of 14 residues. Germline lookup yields CDR1 SGHRS and CDR2 YFSETQ.

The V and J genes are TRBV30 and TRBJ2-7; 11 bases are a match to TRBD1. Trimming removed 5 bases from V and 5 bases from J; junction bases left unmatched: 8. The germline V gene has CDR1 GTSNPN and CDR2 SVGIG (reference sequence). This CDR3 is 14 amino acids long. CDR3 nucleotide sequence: TGTGCCTGGTCTGGACAGGGGGCAAGCAACGAGCAGTACTTC. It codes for CAWSGQGASNEQYF.

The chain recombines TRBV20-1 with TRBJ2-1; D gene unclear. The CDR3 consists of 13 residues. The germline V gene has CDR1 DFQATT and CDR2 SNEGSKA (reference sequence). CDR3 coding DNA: TGCAGGGCGAGCAGGACGTCCTACAATGAGCAGTTCTTC. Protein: CRASRTSYNEQFF.

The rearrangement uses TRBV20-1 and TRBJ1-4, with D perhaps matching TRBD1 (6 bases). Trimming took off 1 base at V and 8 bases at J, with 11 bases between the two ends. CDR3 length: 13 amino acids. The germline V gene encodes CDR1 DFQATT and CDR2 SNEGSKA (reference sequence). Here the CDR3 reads CSARGVGGEKLFF. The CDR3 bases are TGCAGTGCTAGAGGAGTTGGGGGCGAAAAACTGTTTTTT.

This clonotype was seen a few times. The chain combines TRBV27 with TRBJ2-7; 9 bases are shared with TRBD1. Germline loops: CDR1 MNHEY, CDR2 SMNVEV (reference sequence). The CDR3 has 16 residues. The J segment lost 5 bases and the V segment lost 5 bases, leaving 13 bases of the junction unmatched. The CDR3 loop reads CASSLVGGQGINEQYF. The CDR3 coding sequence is TGTGCCAGCAGTCTCGTGGGGGGACAGGGTATCAACGAGCAGTACTTC.

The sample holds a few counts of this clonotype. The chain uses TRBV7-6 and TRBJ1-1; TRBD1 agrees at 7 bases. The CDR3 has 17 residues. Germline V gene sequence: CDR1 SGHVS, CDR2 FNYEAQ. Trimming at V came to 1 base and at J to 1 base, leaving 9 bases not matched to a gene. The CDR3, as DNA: TGTGCCAGCAGCTTAGATTTGTGGACAGGACAGAACACTGAAGCTTTCTTT. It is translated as CASSLDLWTGQNTEAFF.